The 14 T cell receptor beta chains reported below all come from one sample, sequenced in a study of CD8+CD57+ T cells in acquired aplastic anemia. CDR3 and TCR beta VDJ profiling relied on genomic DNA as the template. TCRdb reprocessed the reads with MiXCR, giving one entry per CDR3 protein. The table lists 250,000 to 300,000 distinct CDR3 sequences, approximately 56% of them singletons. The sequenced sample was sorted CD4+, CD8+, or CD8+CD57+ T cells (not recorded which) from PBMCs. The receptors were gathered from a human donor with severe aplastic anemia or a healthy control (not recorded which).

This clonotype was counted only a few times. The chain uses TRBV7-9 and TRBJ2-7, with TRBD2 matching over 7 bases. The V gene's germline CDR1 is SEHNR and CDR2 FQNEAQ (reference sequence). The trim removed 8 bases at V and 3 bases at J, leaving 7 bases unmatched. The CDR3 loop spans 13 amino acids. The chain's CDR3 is CASGGEGHYEQYF. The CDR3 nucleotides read TGTGCCAGCGGAGGGGAGGGCCACTACGAGCAGTACTTC.

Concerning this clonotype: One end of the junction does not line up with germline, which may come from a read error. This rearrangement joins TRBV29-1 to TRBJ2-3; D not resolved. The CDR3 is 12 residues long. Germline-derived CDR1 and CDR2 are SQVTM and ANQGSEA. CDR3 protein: CSVVIVTDAQYF. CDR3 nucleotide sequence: TGCAGCGTTGTGATAGTCACAGATGCGCAGTATTTT.

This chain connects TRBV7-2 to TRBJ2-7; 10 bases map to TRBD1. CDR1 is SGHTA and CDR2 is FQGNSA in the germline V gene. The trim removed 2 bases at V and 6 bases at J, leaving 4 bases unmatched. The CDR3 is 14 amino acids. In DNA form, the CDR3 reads TGTGCCAGCAGCTTATCCGGGACAGGGGTCGAGCAGTACTTC. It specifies CASSLSGTGVEQYF. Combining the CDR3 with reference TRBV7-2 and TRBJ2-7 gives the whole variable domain GAGVSQSPSNKVTEKGKDVELRCDPISGHTALYWYRQSLGQGLEFLIYFQGNSAPDKSGLPSDRFSAERTGGSVSTLTIQRTQQEDSAVYLCASSLSGTGVEQYFGPGTRLTVT.

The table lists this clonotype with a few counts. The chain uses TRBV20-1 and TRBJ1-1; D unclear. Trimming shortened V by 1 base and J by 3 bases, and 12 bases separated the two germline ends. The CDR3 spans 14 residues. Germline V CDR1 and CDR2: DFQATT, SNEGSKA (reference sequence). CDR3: CSARVMGRDTEAFF. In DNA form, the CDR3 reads TGCAGTGCTAGAGTGATGGGTAGGGACACTGAAGCTTTCTTT.

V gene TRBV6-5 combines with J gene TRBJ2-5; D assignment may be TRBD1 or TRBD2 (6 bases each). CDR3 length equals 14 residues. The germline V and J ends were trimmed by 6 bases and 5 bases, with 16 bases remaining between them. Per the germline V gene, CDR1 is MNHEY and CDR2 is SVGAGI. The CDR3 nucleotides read TGTGCCAGCAGGTCCGGGGGCGGTAGGGAGACCCAGTACTTC. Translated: CASRSGGGRETQYF.

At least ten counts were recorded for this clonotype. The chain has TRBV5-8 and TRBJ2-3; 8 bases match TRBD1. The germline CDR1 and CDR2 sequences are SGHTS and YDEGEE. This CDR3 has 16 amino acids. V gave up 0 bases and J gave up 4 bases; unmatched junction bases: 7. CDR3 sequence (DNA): TGTGCCAGCAGCTTGGATGGCAGGGGGCAAGCAGATACGCAGTATTTT. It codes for CASSLDGRGQADTQYF.

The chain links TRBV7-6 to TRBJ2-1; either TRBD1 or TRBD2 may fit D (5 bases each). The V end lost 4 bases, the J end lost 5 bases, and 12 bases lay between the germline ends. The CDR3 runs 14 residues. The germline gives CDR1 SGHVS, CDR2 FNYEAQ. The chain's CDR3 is CASSSGTSNNEQFF. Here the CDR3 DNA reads TGTGCCAGCAGCTCAGGGACGTCGAACAATGAGCAGTTCTTC.

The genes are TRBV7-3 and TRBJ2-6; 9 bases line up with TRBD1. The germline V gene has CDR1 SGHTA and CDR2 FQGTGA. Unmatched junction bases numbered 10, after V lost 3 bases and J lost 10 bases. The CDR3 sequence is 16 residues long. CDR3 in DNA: TGTGCCAGCAGCTTTACTACAAGGACAGGGGAGAACGTCCTGACTTTC. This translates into CASSFTTRTGENVLTF.

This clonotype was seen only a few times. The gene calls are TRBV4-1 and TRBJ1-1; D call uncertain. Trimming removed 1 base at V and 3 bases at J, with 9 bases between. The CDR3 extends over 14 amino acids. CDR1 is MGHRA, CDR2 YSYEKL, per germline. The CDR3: CASSQGRFDTEAFF. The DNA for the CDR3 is TGCGCCAGCAGCCAAGGCAGGTTTGACACTGAAGCTTTCTTT.

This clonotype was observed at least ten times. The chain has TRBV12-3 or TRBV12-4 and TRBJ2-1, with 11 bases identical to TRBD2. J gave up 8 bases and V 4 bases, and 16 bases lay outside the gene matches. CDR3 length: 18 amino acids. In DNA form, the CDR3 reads TGTGCCAGCAGTTCCCCCACCGTGTCTAGCGGGGGGTTGGATGAGCAGTTCTTC. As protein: CASSSPTVSSGGLDEQFF.

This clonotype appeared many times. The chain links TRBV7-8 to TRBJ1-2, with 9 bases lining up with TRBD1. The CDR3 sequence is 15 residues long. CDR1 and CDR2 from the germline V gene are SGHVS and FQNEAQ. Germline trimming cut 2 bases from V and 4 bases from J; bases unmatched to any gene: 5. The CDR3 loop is CASSLLTGGVYGYTF. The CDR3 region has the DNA TGTGCCAGCAGCTTACTCACAGGGGGCGTCTATGGCTACACCTTC.

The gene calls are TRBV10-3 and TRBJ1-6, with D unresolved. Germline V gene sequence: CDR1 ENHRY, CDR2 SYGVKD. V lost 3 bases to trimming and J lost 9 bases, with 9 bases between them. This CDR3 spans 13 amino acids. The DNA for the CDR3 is TGTGCCATCAGTGACGCGCGGAGTTCACCCCTCCACTTT. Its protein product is CAISDARSSPLHF.

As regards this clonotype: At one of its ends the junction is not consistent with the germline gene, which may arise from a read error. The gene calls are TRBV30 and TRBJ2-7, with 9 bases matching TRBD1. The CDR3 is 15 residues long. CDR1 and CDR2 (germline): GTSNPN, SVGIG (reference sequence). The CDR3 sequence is CAWSRLGQGYYEQHF. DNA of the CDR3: TGTGCCTGGAGTCGATTGGGACAGGGTTACTACGAGCAGCACTTC.

The CDR3: CASSQEGLSDTGADTQYF. The CDR3 DNA follows: TGTGCCAGCAGCCAAGAGGGGCTGTCAGACACCGGGGCAGATACGCAGTATTTT. V usage is TRBV7-9 and J usage is TRBJ2-3, with D perhaps given as TRBD1 or TRBD2 (5 bases each). V lost 5 bases and J 4 bases, leaving 25 bases between the germline ends. CDR1 SEHNR and CDR2 FQNEAQ come from the germline V gene (reference sequence). This CDR3 is 18 amino acids long.